Listed below are T cell receptor beta chains from one sample, sequenced in a study of cytomegalovirus exposure and HLA in healthy donors. Assay: immunoSEQ multiplex PCR; the TCRdb copy retains only in-frame clones and omits some. The sample totals some 130,000 clones. The source material was PBMCs. The receptors stem from a man younger than 35 in good health and CMV-seronegative. Each CDR3 is given with its conserved first and last residue. Fields, in order: V gene, J gene, D gene, CDR3 DNA, CDR3 protein. D genes are given only for firm matches.

TRBV6-5	TRBJ1-2	NA	TGTGCCAGCAGAACCAGGCTCTCGAACTATGGCTACACCTTC	CASRTRLSNYGYTF
TRBV6-1	TRBJ2-5	NA	TGTGCCAGCACCAGGATGCCTCAAGAGACCCAGTACTTC	CASTRMPQETQYF
TRBV5-1	TRBJ2-1	TRBD2	TGCGCCAGCAGCTTGGCAAGCGGGGGCCAATACAATGAGCAGTTCTTC	CASSLASGGQYNEQFF
TRBV28	TRBJ2-7	NA	TGTGCCAGCAGTTTGTGGGGCACAACGTTCTTC	CASSLWGTTFF
TRBV5-1	TRBJ2-7	TRBD1	TGCGCCAGCAGCGCCCAGGGGGCCTCCTACGAGCAGTACTTC	CASSAQGASYEQYF
TRBV27	TRBJ2-7	NA	TGTGCCAGCAGTCCCATGGGGCCACAGCCATACGAGCAGTACTTC	CASSPMGPQPYEQYF
TRBV7-9	TRBJ2-5	NA	TGTGCCAGCAGCTTAGTTGGAGTACAAGAGACCCAGTACTTC	CASSLVGVQETQYF
TRBV9	TRBJ2-2	TRBD2	TGTGCCAGCAGCGTCGGTAGCGGGAGGACGGTTCCCGGGGAGCTGTTTTTT	CASSVGSGRTVPGELFF
TRBV27	TRBJ2-1	TRBD1	TGTGCCAGCATTGCCCCGGGACAGGGGGTAGATGCGTTCTTC	CASIAPGQGVDAFF
TRBV5-1	TRBJ1-2	NA	TGCGCCAGCAGCTTGGCCTCAGGGGCAGATGGCTACACCTTC	CASSLASGADGYTF
TRBV7-8	TRBJ1-5	NA	TGTGCCAGCAGCTTAAGGTTAGGGGAAAATCAGCCCCAGCATTTT	CASSLRLGENQPQHF
TRBV5-6	TRBJ1-1	NA	TGTGCCAGCAGCCAAGACAGGAACACTGAAGCTTTCTTT	CASSQDRNTEAFF
TRBV19	TRBJ1-4	NA	TGTGCCAGTAGTAAACCCTCCGTCCAGGGGCATGAAAAACTGTTTTTT	CASSKPSVQGHEKLFF
TRBV10-3	TRBJ2-5	TRBD1	TGTGCCACCCGGCGGTGGACAGGAGAACAAGAGACCCAGTACTTC	CATRRWTGEQETQYF
TRBV7-2	TRBJ2-5	TRBD2	TGTGCCAGCGCAAAGGGGGGAGCGGGGGGTGAGACCCAGTACTTC	CASAKGGAGGETQYF
TRBV2	TRBJ1-1	NA	TGTGCCAGCAGTGCACAGGGTTATGACACTGAAGCTTTCTTT	CASSAQGYDTEAFF
TRBV11-1	TRBJ2-1	NA	TGTGCCAGCAGCTTAGAACAGAACTACAATGAGCAGTTCTTC	CASSLEQNYNEQFF
TRBV19	TRBJ1-1	TRBD1	TGTGCCAGTAGTAAACCAGGGGGAATCACTGAAGCTTTCTTT	CASSKPGGITEAFF
TRBV7-9	TRBJ2-2	TRBD2	TGTGCCAGCACCTATTTGCTAGCGGGTGACGGGGAGCTGTTTTTT	CASTYLLAGDGELFF
TRBV7-9	TRBJ2-7	TRBD2	TGTGCCAGCAGCCCCGGCACGGGGAGGGCGTACGAGCAGTACTTC	CASSPGTGRAYEQYF
TRBV6-5	TRBJ1-2	NA	TGTGCCAGCAGTTTAAAGGGGGTCGGCTACACCTTC	CASSLKGVGYTF
TRBV7-7	TRBJ2-7	TRBD1	TGTGCCAGCAGCCCAGGGACAGGAGCAGGCGAGCAGTACTTC	CASSPGTGAGEQYF
TRBV29-1	TRBJ2-7	NA	TGCAGCGTTGACTTCAGCTACGAGCAGTACTTC	CSVDFSYEQYF
TRBV6-1	TRBJ2-3	NA	TGTGCCAGCAGTAGACAGGCTCCGCAGTATTTT	CASSRQAPQYF
TRBV27	TRBJ2-1	NA	TGTGCCAGCAGTAGACTGGATGAGCAGTTCTTC	CASSRLDEQFF
TRBV25-1	TRBJ2-1	NA	TGTGCCAGCAGTTCGGCGACTCCGAGCTCCTACAATGAGCAGTTCTTC	CASSSATPSSYNEQFF
TRBV28	TRBJ1-3	NA	TGTGCCAGCAGTCCTCCAGGGGCCGACCTCTCTGGAAACACCATATATTTT	CASSPPGADLSGNTIYF
TRBV5-5	TRBJ2-1	TRBD2	TGTGCCAGCAGCCGGGTCATGACGGGAGGGCCAAGGGACAATGAGCAGTTCTTC	CASSRVMTGGPRDNEQFF
TRBV5-1	TRBJ1-3	NA	TGCGCCAGCAGTCCCGTCGGGAGTGGAAACACCATATATTTT	CASSPVGSGNTIYF
TRBV4-3	TRBJ1-1	TRBD1	TGCGCCAGCAGCCAAGCCTACAGGGGGAACACTGAAGCTTTCTTT	CASSQAYRGNTEAFF
TRBV30	TRBJ2-7	TRBD2	TGTGCCTGGAGGCACGGGGGGGGAGACGAGCAGTACTTC	CAWRHGGGDEQYF
TRBV11-2	TRBJ1-4	NA	TGTGCCAGCAGCTATCAGTGGACGGGGGAAAAACTGTTTTTT	CASSYQWTGEKLFF
TRBV15	TRBJ2-4	NA	TGTGCCACCAGCAGAGACCGACAGAAGGGTTGTATGGACATTCAGTACTTC	CATSRDRQKGCMDIQYF
TRBV28	TRBJ1-5	TRBD1	TGTGCCAGCAGAGGACAGGGCGGTCAGCCCCAGCATTTT	CASRGQGGQPQHF
TRBV28	TRBJ1-1	TRBD1	TGTGCCAGCAGTTTAGCATACCAGGGGGCTCGGACTGAAGCTTTCTTT	CASSLAYQGARTEAFF
TRBV7-9	TRBJ2-1	TRBD2	TGTGCCAGCAGCGTGGGCCTAGCGGACTACAATGAGCAGTTCTTC	CASSVGLADYNEQFF
TRBV27	TRBJ2-3	NA	TGTGCCAGCAGTTTATATAGAGCAGATACGCAGTATTTT	CASSLYRADTQYF
TRBV29-1	TRBJ1-1	NA	TGCAGCTTCACGCCGCCAGGGGCGAACACTGAAGCTTTCTTT	CSFTPPGANTEAFF
TRBV2	TRBJ2-7	NA	TGTGCCAGCAGTGAAGAGACAGTTCGCTACGAGCAGTACTTC	CASSEETVRYEQYF
TRBV14	TRBJ1-4	TRBD1	TGTGCCAGCAGCCTATCACAGGGGAATGAAAAACTGTTTTTT	CASSLSQGNEKLFF
TRBV19	TRBJ1-2	TRBD1	TGTGCCAGTAGTATAGCTGAGACAGGGGGCAGGGATGGCTACACCTTC	CASSIAETGGRDGYTF
TRBV6-5	TRBJ2-7	NA	TGTGCCAGCAGTTACTCTCGGCGGGCCGAGCAGTACTTC	CASSYSRRAEQYF
TRBV4-2	TRBJ2-1	NA	TGTGCCAGCAGCCAAGAGGGGACTCGGCAGTTCTTC	CASSQEGTRQFF
TRBV18	TRBJ2-1	TRBD2	TGTGCCAGCTCTCCTTATAGCGGGGGGGCCGTCTACAATGAGCAGTTCTTC	CASSPYSGGAVYNEQFF
TRBV28	TRBJ2-7	NA	TGTGCCAGCAGTTTAGGCCGAGGGGGCGAGCAGTACTTC	CASSLGRGGEQYF
TRBV18	TRBJ2-1	NA	TGTGCCAGCTCAATGGTATGGCGTGAGGACAATGAGCAGTTCTTC	CASSMVWREDNEQFF
TRBV2	TRBJ2-1	NA	TGTGCCAGCAGTGAACGGTGGTCCCTTGGCAATGAGCAGTTCTTC	CASSERWSLGNEQFF